The 5 T cell receptor beta chains reported below all come from one sample, sequenced in a study of tumor and adjacent non-tumor tissue in lung cancer. This sample's RNA came from whole unsorted tissue. This non-tumor lung sample came from over 3 cm beyond the tumor edge. A modified ARM-PCR protocol with three rounds of nested PCR amplified TCRbeta. Using its own MiXCR run on the multiplex PCR reads, TCRdb lists one record per CDR3 protein. The table includes 50,000 to 70,000 distinct CDR3 sequences, roughly two thirds detected once. The sequencing input was distant non-tumor lung tissue. The receptors here all came from a man between 65 and 80 years old with non-small cell lung cancer.

On this clonotype itself: Likely a read error: the CDR3 ends without its conserved phenylalanine or tryptophan. No DNA is shown, since the ends of the CDR3 on it are uncertain; the CDR3 is the one TCRdb lists. V gene TRBV6-1 combines with J gene TRBJ2-2. The CDR3 is 14 amino acids long, termini counted. The germline V gene encodes CDR1 MNHNS and CDR2 SASEGT. The CDR3 loop is CASKGFRNTGEPFV.

Regarding this clonotype: A read error may produce the germline difference seen at one junction end. This rearrangement joins TRBV20-1 to TRBJ1-5, with D possibly TRBD1 on 5 matching bases. The germline V gene encodes CDR1 DFQATT and CDR2 SNEGSKA (reference sequence). This CDR3 is 13 amino acids long. The CDR3 DNA sequence: TGCAGAGCTAGAGCGGACAACAATCAGCCCCAGCATTTT. Translating gives CRARADNNQPQHF.

This clonotype was counted between two and nine times. A single base separates this from a much larger clone, so it may be a read error. DNA for the CDR3: TGTGCCAGCATCTGGGAGGGCGGCCCGACCGGGGAGCTGTTTTTT. Its protein product is CASIWEGGPTGELFF. V is TRBV6-1 and J is TRBJ2-2, with 7 bases aligning to TRBD2. Losses at the gene ends were 7 bases for V and 5 bases for J; bases not matched to a gene: 10. The CDR3 has 15 amino acids. Germline V gene data show CDR1 as MNHNS and CDR2 as SASEGT.

To note about this clonotype: This may stem from a read error, because a much larger clone lies one nucleotide away. CDR3 nucleotides: TGTGCCAGCAGTTTACAGGGGGACACCGAGGAGCTGTTTTTT. This sequence encodes CASSLQGDTEELFF. The V and J genes are TRBV12-3 or TRBV12-4 and TRBJ2-2; 7 nucleotides match TRBD1. This CDR3 has 14 amino acids.

This clonotype showed up many times. The chain has TRBV29-1 and TRBJ1-2; D is ambiguous. The CDR3 totals 13 residues. V lost 0 bases to trimming and J lost 7 bases, with 12 bases between them. CDR1 is SQVTM and CDR2 is ANQGSEA in the germline V gene. The CDR3 spells CSVEEKKTFGYTF. Here the CDR3 DNA reads TGCAGCGTTGAAGAGAAAAAAACGTTTGGCTACACCTTC.